This TCR beta chain is drawn from a study of vaccination and CD4 T cells after COVID-19. Study context: According to the study, participants were given two doses of BNT162b2 or mRNA-1273 vaccine.

This CDR3 spans 13 amino acids. Per germline, CDR1 WNHNN and CDR2 SYGVQD (reference sequence). The junction had 7 bases not matched to a gene; V was cut back by 5 bases and J by 8 bases. As to this clonotype: Its antigen remains unknown.

The Oncomine TCR Beta short-read assay sequenced DNA from cultured CD4+ T cells. TCRdb reprocessed the PCR reads with MiXCR, giving one entry per CDR3 protein. The sample lists about 20,000 distinct CDR3 sequences, 50% to 60% occurring once. Treatment of the sample: approximately 9-day PBMC culture with coronavirus spike peptide pools or control peptides (ViraFEST assay). Notes on the study in general: Median counts of SARS-CoV-2-reactive clonotypes increased from roughly 22 to 38; this difference was not significant.

The clonotype comes from a human donor who had recovered from COVID-19. The sequenced material came from CD4+ T cells from blood, cultured in vitro. The V call is TRBV10-1, the J call TRBJ1-2; TRBD1 aligns across 8 bases. CDR3 nucleotides: TGCGCCAGCAGTCCAGGACAGGGTGGCGGCTACACCTTC. Protein product: CASSPGQGGGYTF.